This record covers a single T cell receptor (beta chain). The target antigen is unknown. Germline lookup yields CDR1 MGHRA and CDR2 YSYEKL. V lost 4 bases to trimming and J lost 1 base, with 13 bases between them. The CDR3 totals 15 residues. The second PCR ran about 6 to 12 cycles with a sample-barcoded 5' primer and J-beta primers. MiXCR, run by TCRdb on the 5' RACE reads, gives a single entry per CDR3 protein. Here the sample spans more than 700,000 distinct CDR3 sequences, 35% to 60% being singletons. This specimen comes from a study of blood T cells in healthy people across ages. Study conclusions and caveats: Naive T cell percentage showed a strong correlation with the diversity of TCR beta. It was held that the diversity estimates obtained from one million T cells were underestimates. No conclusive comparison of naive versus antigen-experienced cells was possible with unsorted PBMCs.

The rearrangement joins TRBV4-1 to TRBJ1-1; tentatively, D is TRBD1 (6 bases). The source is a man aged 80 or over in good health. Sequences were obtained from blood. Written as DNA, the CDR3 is TGCGCCAGCAGCCTCGGGGGGGCTCCGAACACTGAAGCTTTCTTT. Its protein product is CASSLGGAPNTEAFF.